This T cell receptor (beta chain) stems from a study of blood T cell repertoires in COVID-19. Study-level background: Samples taken during acute and convalescent COVID-19 were collected in the United States, Italy and Spain. PBMCs, B-cell-depleted T cells, or T cells provided the cDNA or gDNA that made up the material.

Study processing details: Counts of nucleated cells, estimated from reference gene primer amplification, were obtained. This table comes from immunoSEQ multiplex PCR, and its TCRdb copy is limited to in-frame clones, with some not included. The V and J calls and clone size come from that table; D and trimming were worked out from the DNA. Seen here are about 360,000 clones, around nine tenths observed once, and the top ten hold about 2.9%. Germline V gives CDR1 LNHDA, CDR2 SQIVND (reference sequence). This CDR3 has 15 amino acids. Trimming cost V 5 bases and J 4 bases; bases outside gene matches: 6. The TCR sequence derives from a human donor in a cohort sampled during active COVID-19. The chain combines TRBV19 with TRBJ2-1; 9 positions match TRBD2. The sequenced sample was peripheral blood. CDR3 sequence: CASSPLAGIYNEQFF. The CDR3 DNA sequence: TGTGCCAGTAGTCCGCTAGCGGGGATATACAATGAGCAGTTCTTC.